Given below is one T cell receptor beta chain in context. This clone was seen more than once but under ten times. No antigen is known for it. Per-base qualities were not stored, and no clone one base away is much larger. In the prospective study, participants were roughly 18 to 90 years old, resided in 25 or so geographic areas of the United States, and were enrolled through a virtual design. To assign participants to cohorts, the prospective study relied on clinical history that participants themselves reported in a screening survey and a study questionnaire. Each participant in the prospective study had whole blood, serum and a nasopharyngeal or oropharyngeal swab collected by mobile phlebotomists. Over a roughly two-month period, participants in the prospective study had the option of providing additional blood draws and questionnaires. Before DNA extraction, prospective study blood samples were shipped either frozen or at room temperature.

TCRbeta CDR3 regions were amplified from genomic DNA by means of the immunoSEQ Assay, a bias-controlled multiplex PCR. For the original study's pipeline: Within the assay, amplification of reference gene primers was used to estimate how many nucleated cells each sample contained. Sequence reads were collapsed and filtered to measure the absolute abundance of every unique TCRbeta CDR3 rearrangement. For each sample, productive Simpson clonality was calculated as the square root of Simpson's diversity index across productive rearrangements. Here the immuneACCESS table is served through TCRdb, limited to in-frame sequences with V and J called. Missing clones are a known gap in these copies; in checked studies unresolved V genes cover under half, and the rest lacks a known reason. The V and J calls and clone size are taken from that table; D and trimming were inferred from the DNA. This sample gives fewer than 250,000 clones in total; more than 75% of them show up just once. Jointly, the top ten make up less than 20% of the sample.

The CDR1 and CDR2 encoded by the germline V gene are SGHTA and FQGNSA. The CDR3 starts with the cysteine, ends with the phenylalanine, and has 16 residues. Just the 48-base CDR3 DNA is kept, in frame starting at base 1. Ends trimmed: V by 4 bases, J by 2 bases; bases unmatched to a gene: 9. These data are taken from a study of blood T cell repertoires in COVID-19 (dated by TCRdb to 2020 to 2021). The study in broad terms: Samples from collaborators originated in the United States, Italy and Spain and spanned both the acute and convalescent phases of COVID-19. The material from the prospective study consisted of cDNA or gDNA derived from T cells, B-cell-depleted T cells, or PBMCs. Subjects who had been exposed to COVID-19, were actively infected with it, or had recovered from it provided the deeply sampled blood TCRbeta repertoires that made up the dataset. The repertoires were released in a freely available public database meant as a resource for research on the immune response to SARS-CoV-2. The samples were drawn from the first 160 participants of the ongoing ImmuneRACE study and from 1,254 subjects provided by 6 global collaborators. Nearly every sample came with metadata listing a de-identified subject ID, COVID-19 status, age in years and sex. Where HLA class I and class II types were available, the types were taken from metadata supplied by the sample provider, not from assay-based typing.

The investigation overall reported the following: How much clinical and demographic metadata was included differed by source and by participant, and the metadata was provided uncurated.

Specimen: PBMCs or T cells enriched from blood (not recorded which). This TCR derives from a woman aged 50 to 60 with acute COVID-19. This chain is built from TRBV7-2 and TRBJ2-3, with 7 junctional bases fitting TRBD2. The CDR3 protein: CASSSPFGTITDTQYF. The DNA sequence follows: TGTGCCAGCAGCTCACCCTTCGGGACTATCACAGATACGCAGTATTTT.